This entry features one TCR beta chain sequence. What it recognizes is unknown. The ends lost 0 bases at V and 2 bases at J; junction bases unmatched: 2. Germline CDR1 and CDR2: MNHEY and SVGAGI. The length of the CDR3 is 16 residues. This entry belongs to a study of cytomegalovirus exposure and HLA in healthy donors. This PCR relied on a set of 60 Vbeta primers and 13 Jbeta primers. Method: immunoSEQ multiplex PCR; TCRdb's copy keeps in-frame clones and lacks some. The sample lists under 200,000 clones; 65% to 85% were seen once. Study-wide results and caveats: For most TCR sequences rarity was the rule, although some public TCRs occurred in many donors. There were several of the most significant clusters that appeared linked to common viral pathogens in a later analysis.

The rearrangement joins TRBV6-5 to TRBJ2-1; 9 nucleotides line up with TRBD2. Sequencing was carried out using PBMCs. The receptor's source is a woman in her twenties or thirties in good health and CMV-seropositive. CDR3 nucleotides: TGTGCCAGCAGTTACTCGCGGGGGGGCCCCTACAATGAGCAGTTCTTC. Translated: CASSYSRGGPYNEQFF.